This record concerns one TCR beta chain sequence. The data stem from a study of T cells in narcolepsy. Sequencing used immunoSEQ multiplex PCR; TCRdb keeps in-frame clones, though not all of them. Here the sample spans under 35,000 clones, approximately 87% being singletons. This CDR3 is built from 15 residues. Trimming pared 3 bases from V and 2 bases from J, leaving 12 bases between. CDR1 KGHSH and CDR2 LQKENI come from the germline V gene. The chain recombines TRBV18 with TRBJ2-3; D is perhaps TRBD1 or TRBD2 (5 bases each). Sequenced: memory (CD45RA-) CD4+ T cells from blood. The clonotype was recovered from a human donor in good health. CDR3 sequence reads: CASSPGTTDTDTQYF. The CDR3 coding sequence is TGTGCCAGCTCACCCGGGACGACCGACACAGATACGCAGTATTTT.